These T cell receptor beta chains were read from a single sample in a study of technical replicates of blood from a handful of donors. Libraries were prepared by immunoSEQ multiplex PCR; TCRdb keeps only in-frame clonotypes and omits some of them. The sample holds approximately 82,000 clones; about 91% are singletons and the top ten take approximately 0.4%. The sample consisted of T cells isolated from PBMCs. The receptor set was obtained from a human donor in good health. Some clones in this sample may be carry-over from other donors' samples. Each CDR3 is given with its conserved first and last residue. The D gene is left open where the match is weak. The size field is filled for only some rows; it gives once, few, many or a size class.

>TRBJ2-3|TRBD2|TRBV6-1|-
CASKGTSGGTDTQYF
TGTGCCAGTAAGGGGACTAGCGGAGGCACAGATACGCAGTATTTT
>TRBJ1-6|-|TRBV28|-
CATKFRDNNSPLHF
TGTGCCACCAAATTCCGGGACAATAATTCACCCCTCCACTTT
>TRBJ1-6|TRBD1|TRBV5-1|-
CASSGGPGQGYNSPLHF
TGCGCCAGCAGCGGTGGACCGGGACAGGGGTATAATTCACCCCTCCACTTT
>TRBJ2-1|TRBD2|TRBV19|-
CASSSLPSGGGYEQFF
TGTGCCAGTAGTAGTCTCCCCAGCGGGGGAGGGTATGAGCAGTTCTTC
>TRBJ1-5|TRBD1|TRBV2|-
CASSEIRTGPQPQHF
TGTGCCAGCAGTGAAATCCGGACAGGGCCTCAGCCCCAGCATTTT
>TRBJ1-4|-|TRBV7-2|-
CASSSSGVGEKLFF
TGTGCCAGCAGCTCCTCAGGGGTTGGGGAAAAACTGTTTTTT
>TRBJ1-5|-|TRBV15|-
CATSSVGQGFNQPQHF
TGTGCCACCAGCAGCGTCGGCCAGGGCTTTAATCAGCCCCAGCATTTT
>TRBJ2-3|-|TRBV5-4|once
CASSLELSAGAQYF
TGTGCCAGCAGCTTGGAATTATCGGCAGGGGCGCAGTATTTT
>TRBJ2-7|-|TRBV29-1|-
CSVRREPYEQYF
TGCAGCGTTCGGAGGGAGCCCTACGAGCAGTACTTC
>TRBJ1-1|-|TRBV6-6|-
CASIDLLTGNTEAFF
TGTGCCAGCATAGACTTGTTGACAGGGAACACTGAAGCTTTCTTT
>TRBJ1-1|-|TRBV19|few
CASSIVTGTTEAFF
TGTGCCAGTAGTATAGTCACAGGGACAACTGAAGCTTTCTTT
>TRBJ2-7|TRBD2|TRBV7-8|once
CASSLGLAGGLSYEQYF
TGTGCCAGCAGCTTAGGACTAGCGGGAGGATTGTCCTACGAGCAGTACTTC
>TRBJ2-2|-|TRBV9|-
CASSVHADTGELFF
TGTGCCAGCAGCGTTCACGCGGACACCGGGGAGCTGTTTTTT
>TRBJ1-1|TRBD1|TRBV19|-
CASRDRGNTEAFF
TGTGCCAGTAGGGACAGGGGGAACACTGAAGCTTTCTTT
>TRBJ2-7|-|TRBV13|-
CASSSQTGKYTYEQYF
TGTGCCAGCAGCTCACAAACAGGGAAGTACACCTACGAGCAGTACTTC
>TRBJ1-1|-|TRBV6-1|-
CASSEVRENTEAFF
TGTGCCAGCAGTGAGGTCCGGGAGAACACTGAAGCTTTCTTT
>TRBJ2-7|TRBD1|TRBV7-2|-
CASSSSGTGIYEQYF
TGTGCCAGCAGCTCCTCCGGGACAGGGATATACGAGCAGTACTTC
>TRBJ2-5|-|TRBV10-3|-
CAISEGSGDGETQYF
TGTGCCATCAGTGAGGGGTCGGGGGACGGGGAGACCCAGTACTTC
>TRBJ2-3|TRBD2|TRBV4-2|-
CASSQDLGTTRTDTQYF
TGTGCCAGCAGCCAAGATCTAGGGACTACCCGCACAGATACGCAGTATTTT
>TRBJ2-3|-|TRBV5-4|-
CASSEDSFYTDTQYF
TGTGCCAGCAGCGAGGACTCCTTTTACACAGATACGCAGTATTTT
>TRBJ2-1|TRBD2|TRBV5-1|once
CASSTGLAGGYEQFF
TGCGCCAGCAGCACAGGACTAGCGGGAGGGTATGAGCAGTTCTTC
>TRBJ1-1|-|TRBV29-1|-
CSVEDRSRGFF
TGCAGCGTAGAAGACAGGTCCCGGGGGTTCTTT
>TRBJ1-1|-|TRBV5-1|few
CASSPRTVNTEAFF
TGCGCCAGCAGCCCTCGGACAGTAAACACTGAAGCTTTCTTT
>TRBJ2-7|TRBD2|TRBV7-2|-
CASSSAGLAPYEQYF
TGTGCCAGCAGCTCAGCGGGACTAGCCCCCTACGAGCAGTACTTC
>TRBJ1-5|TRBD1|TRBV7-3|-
CASSQLGTGSVSQPQHF
TGTGCCAGCAGCCAACTTGGGACAGGGTCAGTTTCTCAGCCCCAGCATTTT
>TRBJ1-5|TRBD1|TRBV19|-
CASSIIQGDSQPQHF
TGTGCCAGTAGTATTATACAGGGGGATAGCCAGCCCCAGCATTTT
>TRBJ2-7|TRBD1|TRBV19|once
CASSVGTGYEQYF
TGTGCCAGTTCCGTTGGGACAGGTTACGAGCAGTACTTC
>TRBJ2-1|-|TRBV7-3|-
CASSRTGTNNEQFF
TGTGCCAGCAGCAGAACCGGGACAAACAATGAGCAGTTCTTC
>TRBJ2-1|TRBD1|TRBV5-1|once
CASSETRQGAYNEQFF
TGCGCCAGCAGCGAAACTCGACAGGGGGCTTACAATGAGCAGTTCTTC
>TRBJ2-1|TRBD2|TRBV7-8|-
CASSLLAGNTYNEQFF
TGTGCCAGCAGCTTACTAGCGGGAAATACCTACAATGAGCAGTTCTTC
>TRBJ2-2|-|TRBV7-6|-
CASIGDTGELFF
TGTGCCAGCATCGGGGACACCGGGGAGCTGTTTTTT
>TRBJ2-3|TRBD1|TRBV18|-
CASSSRTGQVTDTQYF
TGTGCCAGCTCCTCACGTACGGGACAGGTCACAGATACGCAGTATTTT
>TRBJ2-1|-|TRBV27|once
CASSRTGRSNEQFF
TGTGCCAGCAGTAGAACGGGAAGGTCGAATGAGCAGTTCTTC
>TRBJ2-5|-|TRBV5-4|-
CASSYPDWYQETQYF
TGTGCCAGCAGCTATCCGGACTGGTACCAAGAGACCCAGTACTTC
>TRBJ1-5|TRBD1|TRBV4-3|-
CASSQETGGNQPQHF
TGCGCCAGCAGCCAAGAGACAGGGGGCAATCAGCCCCAGCATTTT
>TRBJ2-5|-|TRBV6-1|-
CASSGEAGRGETQYF
TGTGCCAGCAGTGGAGAAGCGGGAAGGGGGGAGACCCAGTACTTC
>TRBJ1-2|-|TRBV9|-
CASSTRGGPGYTF
TGTGCCAGCAGCACAAGAGGAGGGCCGGGCTACACCTTC
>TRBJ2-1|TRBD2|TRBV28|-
CASSFLAGGYNEQFF
TGTGCCAGCAGTTTCCTAGCGGGAGGCTACAATGAGCAGTTCTTC